These 18 T cell receptor beta chains came from one sample sequenced in a study of PD-1 blockade in classical Hodgkin lymphoma. Clones were read by immunoSEQ multiplex PCR, and TCRdb kept only the in-frame ones, dropping some. The sample yields 35,000 to 45,000 clones, under 75% seen once. Every single patient, without exception, relapsed after autologous stem cell transplantation, and brentuximab vedotin exposure varied. Material: peripheral blood mononuclear cells (PBMCs), obtained at baseline. The source of these receptors is a human donor with classical Hodgkin lymphoma.

As DNA, the CDR3 is TGTGCCAGCAGTGAAGTGGGGACAGGGGGTCGGCAGCCCCAGCATTTT. Encoded protein: CASSEVGTGGRQPQHF. The rearrangement links TRBV6-1 to TRBJ1-5; TRBD1 aligns across 11 bases. The J segment lost 7 bases and the V segment lost 1 base, leaving 6 bases of the junction unmatched. Germline loops: CDR1 MNHNS, CDR2 SASEGT. The CDR3 is 16 amino acids.

This clone turned up a few times. V is TRBV10-3 and J is TRBJ2-1; TRBD2 agrees at 11 bases. The CDR3 loop spans 15 amino acids. CDR1 ENHRY and CDR2 SYGVKD come from the germline V gene. Germline trimming cut 10 bases from V and 1 base from J; bases unmatched to any gene: 6. The CDR3 DNA reads TGTGCCACGTTAGCGGGAGGGCCTTCCTACAATGAGCAGTTCTTC. Its translation is CATLAGGPSYNEQFF.

The V and J genes are TRBV29-1 and TRBJ2-3; 9 nucleotides line up with TRBD2. This CDR3 has 17 amino acids. Germline assignment: CDR1 SQVTM and CDR2 ANQGSEA. With 7 bases clipped from V and 5 bases from J, the junction kept 19 bases outside the gene matches. CDR3 sequence: CSGEVAGVSTLRDTQYF. CDR3 in DNA: TGCAGCGGGGAGGTAGCGGGAGTTTCCACCCTCAGAGATACGCAGTATTTT.

This clone is a singleton in its sample. This rearrangement joins TRBV5-4 to TRBJ2-1, with D perhaps TRBD1 (7 bases). The CDR3 is 15 amino acids. Trimming cost V 4 bases and J 0 bases, with 11 bases left between them. CDR1 and CDR2 from the germline V gene are SGHNT and YYREEE (reference sequence). The DNA of the CDR3 is TGTGCCAGCAGCGCGGGACAGAGCTCCTACAATGAGCAGTTCTTC. Translating it yields CASSAGQSSYNEQFF. Full variable domain (remainder filled in from reference TRBV5-4 and TRBJ2-1): ETGVTQSPTHLIKTRGQQVTLRCSSQSGHNTVSWYQQALGQGPQFIFQYYREEENGRGNFPPRFSGLQFPNYSSELNVNALELDDSALYLCASSAGQSSYNEQFFGPGTRLTVL.

The chain carries TRBV13 and TRBJ2-1; D unclear. V was shortened by 2 bases and J by 5 bases, with 22 bases between the two germline ends. The CDR3 contains 18 residues. CDR1 and CDR2 (germline): PRHDT, FYEKMQ (reference sequence). The CDR3 DNA reads TGTGCCAGCAGCTTAAACTCATTGAGGAGCGTCGGAAACAATGAGCAGTTCTTC. Amino acids: CASSLNSLRSVGNNEQFF.

Here the CDR3 reads CATSRDQRDTYEQYF. CDR3 coding DNA: TGTGCCACCAGCAGAGATCAACGGGACACCTACGAGCAGTACTTC. The chain employs TRBV15 and TRBJ2-7; a possible D gene is TRBD1 (6 bases). Looked up from germline, CDR1 is LNHNV and CDR2 is YYDKDF (reference sequence). This CDR3 is 15 amino acids long. Between the trimmed V and J ends, which lost 0 bases and 2 bases, there was a span of 11 bases.

V and J are TRBV6-5 and TRBJ2-7, with D tentatively TRBD1 (5 bases). Germline V CDR1 and CDR2: MNHEY, SVGAGI. The CDR3 spans 12 residues. The V and J ends lost 6 bases and 1 base respectively, with 7 bases between them. CDR3 DNA sequence: TGTGCCAGCAGCTCAGGGTCCTACGAGCAGTACTTC. Encoded protein: CASSSGSYEQYF.

This chain uses TRBV6-1 with TRBJ2-1, with D perhaps matching TRBD1 (6 bases). The germline V gene encodes CDR1 MNHNS and CDR2 SASEGT. V lost 5 bases to trimming and J lost 2 bases, with 10 bases between them. The CDR3 covers 14 residues. The CDR3 DNA sequence: TGTGCCAGCAGTATACAGGGTCCCTACAATGAGCAGTTCTTC. Protein sequence: CASSIQGPYNEQFF.

The chain is built from TRBV6-1 and TRBJ2-3; 7 bases are shared with TRBD2. V shed 6 bases and J 8 bases; nucleotides not matched to a gene: 8. Per germline, CDR1 MNHNS and CDR2 SASEGT. The CDR3 is made up of 13 amino acids. The CDR3 sequence is CASRLARLLTQYF. CDR3 bases: TGTGCCAGCAGACTAGCGCGACTACTTACGCAGTATTTT.

CDR3 amino acids: CASSLEGGAANEKLFF. The CDR3 DNA follows: TGTGCCAGCAGCTTAGAAGGAGGGGCGGCTAATGAAAAACTGTTTTTT. The rearrangement joins TRBV7-6 to TRBJ1-4, with a tentative D call TRBD1 (5 bases). The V end was cut by 1 base, the J end by 3 bases, with 12 bases between. CDR3 length equals 16 residues. Germline lookup yields CDR1 SGHVS and CDR2 FNYEAQ.

V is TRBV28 and J is TRBJ2-1; D is perhaps TRBD1 or TRBD2 (5 bases each). Germline V gene lookup returns CDR1 MDHEN and CDR2 SYDVKM. The CDR3 is 14 amino acids. V lost 3 bases and J 10 bases, leaving 16 bases between the germline ends. As DNA, the CDR3 is TGTGCCAGCAGTTTCAGAGGGTTAGGGACCGAGCAGTTCTTC. It encodes CASSFRGLGTEQFF.

The V gene is TRBV9, the J gene TRBJ1-2; 7 bases are a match to TRBD1. The CDR3 is 16 residues long. Germline V gives CDR1 SGDLS, CDR2 YYNGEE. V was clipped by 1 base and J by 4 bases; unmatched bases: 10. In DNA form, the CDR3 reads TGTGCCAGCAGCGTACGACCGCAGGGGGACTTCTATGGCTACACCTTC. It translates to CASSVRPQGDFYGYTF.

The CDR3 sequence: CASSQDETQYF. CDR3 sequence (DNA): TGCGCCAGCAGCCAAGATGAGACCCAGTACTTC. The rearrangement uses TRBV4-3 and TRBJ2-5; D is undetermined. Germline CDR1 and CDR2: LGHNA and YSLEER. The V end lost 0 bases, the J end lost 5 bases, and 1 base lay between the germline ends. This CDR3 comprises 11 residues.

This clone was seen once. The chain combines TRBV5-4 with TRBJ1-2, with D uncertain. Germline V gives CDR1 SGHNT, CDR2 YYREEE (reference sequence). The CDR3 has 16 residues. Trimming pared 0 bases from V and 2 bases from J, leaving 14 bases between. The CDR3 sequence is CASSLASPGPNYGYTF. In DNA, the CDR3 is TGTGCCAGCAGCTTGGCCTCGCCGGGTCCCAACTATGGCTACACCTTC.

This chain connects TRBV6-6 to TRBJ2-7; D is perhaps TRBD1 (6 bases). Germline CDR1 is MNHNY and CDR2 is SVGAGI (reference sequence). This CDR3 comprises 14 residues. Trimming took 7 bases from V and 3 from J, leaving 16 bases between them. The chain's CDR3 is CASTTVDSYYEQYF. CDR3 in DNA: TGTGCCAGCACCACCGTGGACAGCTACTACGAGCAGTACTTC.

This clone was observed a few times. This sequence joins TRBV7-9 and TRBJ1-5; D unresolved. This CDR3 region has 12 residues. Germline V gives CDR1 SEHNR, CDR2 FQNEAQ (reference sequence). Trimming shortened V by 0 bases and J by 7 bases, and 4 bases separated the two germline ends. CDR3 nucleotides: TGTGCCAGCAGCTTAGCCCCGCAGCCCCAGCATTTT. It encodes CASSLAPQPQHF. The complete variable domain, with remaining parts taken from reference TRBV7-9 and TRBJ1-5, reads DTGVSQNPRHKITKRGQNVTFRCDPISEHNRLYWYRQTLGQGPEFLTYFQNEAQLEKSRLLSDRFSAERPKGSFSTLEIQRTEQGDSAMYLCASSLAPQPQHFGDGTRLSIL.

This clone has more than one count but fewer than ten. The chain combines TRBV7-2 with TRBJ2-2; no clear D. The CDR3 spans 13 residues. CDR1 and CDR2 (germline): SGHTA, FQGNSA. V was clipped by 4 bases and J by 3 bases, with 6 bases between them. The CDR3 region has the DNA TGTGCCAGCAGCTATCTCGACACCGGGGAGCTGTTTTTT. It codes for CASSYLDTGELFF.

This chain links TRBV7-9 with TRBJ2-1, with D possibly being TRBD1 (5 bases). The CDR3 spans 15 residues. Deletions cut 1 base from V and 4 bases from J, with 11 bases between. Germline assignment: CDR1 SEHNR and CDR2 FQNEAQ (reference sequence). The CDR3 reads CASSLGGQDYNEQFF. The DNA of the CDR3 is TGTGCCAGCAGCTTAGGCGGACAAGATTACAATGAGCAGTTCTTC.